The T cell receptor (beta chain) described here comes from a study of regulatory T cells in long-lasting Graves disease. As to time point: newly diagnosed GD, antithyroid drugs for less than 3 months. Extracted PBMC RNA gave rise to the TCR library. Trimming at V came to 10 bases and at J to 0 bases, leaving 11 bases not matched to a gene. This CDR3 spans 16 amino acids. Libraries of TCR beta came from iRepertoire HTBI primers plus Arm-PCR of CDR3 regions. Using its own MiXCR run on the multiplex PCR reads, TCRdb lists one record per CDR3 protein. The sample has 450,000 to 500,000 distinct CDR3 sequences; under 20% are singletons. This clonotype was picked up many times. Its antigen is undetermined. General observations from the study: The study found TRBV28, TRBJ1-2 and TRBJ2-5 favored in persistent disease.

These records were also assigned to another study, of T cells in Graves' hyperthyroidism and ophthalmopathy. From that second work: Carried out on the TCR CDR3, a first-round RT-PCR used the HTBI primer set. Most thyroid clonotypes with frequency above 0.001 were detected in blood.

The sequence derives from a man aged 40-55 years with Graves disease. This chain joins TRBV12-3 or TRBV12-4 and TRBJ2-1, with 8 bases matching TRBD2. The starting material was peripheral blood mononuclear cells (PBMCs), obtained at new diagnosis, from a patient treated with antithyroid drugs. CDR3 sequence (DNA): TGTGCCACCCACCCCCTCGGGGGGGCCTCCTACAATGAGCAGTTCTTC. It encodes CATHPLGGASYNEQFF.